This T cell receptor (beta chain) was captured in a study of blood T cell repertoires in COVID-19. The CDR3 runs to 17 residues. V dropped 4 bases and J dropped 2 bases, with 18 bases sitting between them. Germline loops: CDR1 LGHNA, CDR2 YSLEER. The repertoire was sequenced with immunoSEQ multiplex PCR; TCRdb's copy has only in-frame clones and lacks some. In the table there are 300,000 to 350,000 clones, roughly 86% of which are singletons. This clone was detected only once. This sequence originates from a man younger than 40 with COVID-19, enrolled during active disease. Material: peripheral blood. The chain combines TRBV4-3 with TRBJ2-1; possibly TRBD2 for D (6 bases). The chain's CDR3 is CASSRNRGLNPYNEQFF. The CDR3 DNA follows: TGCGCCAGCAGCCGAAATAGGGGACTTAACCCCTACAATGAGCAGTTCTTC.